The 32 T cell receptor beta chains presented below share a single source sample, sequenced in a study of cytomegalovirus exposure and HLA in healthy donors. PCR used 60 Vbeta primers and 13 Jbeta primers. Clones were sequenced by immunoSEQ multiplex PCR, and TCRdb holds only the in-frame ones, with some missing. The sample lists about 180,000 clones, 84% occurring once. Sequenced input: PBMCs. The receptor source for this set is a boy younger than 10 in good health and CMV-seronegative.

With respect to this clone: One end of the junction does not line up with germline, which may come from a read error. The chain couples TRBV15 to TRBJ2-5; 9 bases align to TRBD1. Germline V gene lookup returns CDR1 LNHNV and CDR2 YYDKDF (reference sequence). The length of the CDR3 is 14 residues. In DNA, the CDR3 is TGTGCCGCCAGCACCGGGACAGGGCGGCAGACCCAGTACTTC. This sequence encodes CAASTGTGRQTQYF.

This clone occurred a few times. This sample includes further DNA sequences coding for the same CDR3. The J gene is TRBJ1-2, the V gene TRBV4-1; TRBD1 matches at 8 bases. V lost 1 base to trimming and J lost 2 bases; unmatched junction nucleotides: 3. This CDR3 comprises 15 residues. Per germline, CDR1 MGHRA and CDR2 YSYEKL. DNA for the CDR3: TGCGCCAGCAGCCAAGTTACAGGGGGAAACTATGGCTACACCTTC. Residues: CASSQVTGGNYGYTF.

The rearrangement links TRBV10-2 to TRBJ1-2, with D possibly being TRBD1 (6 bases). The germline V and J ends were trimmed by 8 bases and 6 bases, with 16 bases remaining between them. Germline V gene data show CDR1 as WSHSY and CDR2 as SAAADI. The CDR3 extends over 13 amino acids. In DNA form, the CDR3 reads TGCGCCAGCCGGGGGGGGGCAGCGGATGGCTACACCTTC. Encoded protein: CASRGGAADGYTF.

CDR3 sequence reads: CASSYSEGLGNQPQHF. CDR3 bases: TGTGCCAGCAGTTACTCGGAGGGTTTAGGCAATCAGCCCCAGCATTTT. This chain connects TRBV6-6 to TRBJ1-5, with D unclear. The CDR3 covers 16 residues. V lost 0 bases and J 2 bases, leaving 11 bases between the germline ends. Germline CDR1 is MNHNY and CDR2 is SVGAGI (reference sequence).

This chain uses TRBV14 with TRBJ2-1; 14 nucleotides align to TRBD2. Trimming removed 3 bases from V and 9 bases from J; junction bases left unmatched: 4. The CDR3 is 15 residues long. Per germline, CDR1 SGHDN and CDR2 FVKESK. CDR3: CASSHGTSGRIEQFF. CDR3 DNA: TGTGCCAGCAGCCATGGGACTAGCGGGAGAATTGAGCAGTTCTTC.

The CDR3 DNA is TGTGCCAGCAGTGAAAGTGGGGCTCGGCAGCCCCAGCATTTT. It codes for CASSESGARQPQHF. The chain recombines TRBV6-1 with TRBJ1-5; TRBD1 might be the D (5 bases). The length of the CDR3 is 14 residues. V was pared by 2 bases and J by 7 bases, with 12 bases between. Germline V gene sequence: CDR1 MNHNS, CDR2 SASEGT.

The CDR3 is CASGLVRDSPREQYF. Written as DNA, the CDR3 is TGTGCTAGTGGTTTGGTACGGGACTCCCCCCGCGAGCAGTACTTC. V usage is TRBV12-5 and J usage is TRBJ2-7; D might be TRBD2 (6 bases). V was shortened by 0 bases and J by 6 bases, with 15 bases between the two germline ends. The CDR3 is 15 amino acids. CDR1 and CDR2 from the germline V gene are LGHNT and FRNRAP.

This rearrangement joins TRBV7-9 to TRBJ2-2; D is possibly TRBD1 (5 bases). Germline lookup yields CDR1 SEHNR and CDR2 FQNEAQ (reference sequence). The V and J ends lost 5 bases and 2 bases respectively, with 12 bases between them. The CDR3 contains 15 residues. CDR3 nucleotides: TGTGCCAGCAGCCCCACAGGATCCAACACCGGGGAGCTGTTTTTT. It translates to CASSPTGSNTGELFF.

In its sample, this clone was seen once. The CDR3 DNA is TGTGCCAGCAGTTTTCTGGGACAGGGTTATGGCTACACCTTC. Encoded protein: CASSFLGQGYGYTF. This rearrangement joins TRBV7-2 to TRBJ1-2, with 9 bases identical to TRBD1. V was clipped by 6 bases and J by 5 bases; unmatched bases: 7. CDR1 and CDR2 (germline): SGHTA, FQGNSA. This CDR3 is 14 amino acids long. The complete variable domain, with remaining parts taken from reference TRBV7-2 and TRBJ1-2, reads GAGVSQSPSNKVTEKGKDVELRCDPISGHTALYWYRQSLGQGLEFLIYFQGNSAPDKSGLPSDRFSAERTGGSVSTLTIQRTQQEDSAVYLCASSFLGQGYGYTFGSGTRLTVV.

The chain joins TRBV10-3 to TRBJ2-7, with D possibly being TRBD2 (6 bases). Germline CDR1 is ENHRY and CDR2 is SYGVKD. The CDR3 is 14 residues long. Trimming shortened V by 4 bases and J by 5 bases, and 15 bases separated the two germline ends. CDR3 coding DNA: TGTGCCATCAGTGGAGCTGAGGGAGGACACGAGCAGTACTTC. Its protein product is CAISGAEGGHEQYF.

This clone was counted once. The V call is TRBV7-9, the J call TRBJ1-3; TRBD1 might be the D (6 bases). From germline, CDR1 is SEHNR and CDR2 FQNEAQ (reference sequence). The CDR3 is made up of 17 amino acids. V lost 3 bases to trimming and J lost 0 bases, with 15 bases between them. Here the CDR3 DNA reads TGTGCCAGCAGCTTTATTTGGACAGCCAGCTCTGGAAACACCATATATTTT. This encodes CASSFIWTASSGNTIYF.

The genes are TRBV19 and TRBJ2-3; the match to TRBD2 covers 7 bases. The germline V gene encodes CDR1 LNHDA and CDR2 SQIVND (reference sequence). This CDR3 spans 15 amino acids. V lost 1 base, J lost 6 bases, and 7 bases stayed unmatched. The CDR3, as DNA: TGTGCCAGTAGTATAGCGGGAGGACTTGCCGATACGCAGTATTTT. Protein sequence: CASSIAGGLADTQYF.

V is TRBV5-4 and J is TRBJ2-7, with 13 positions matching TRBD2. V gave up 3 bases and J gave up 6 bases; unmatched junction bases: 9. The germline gives CDR1 SGHNT, CDR2 YYREEE (reference sequence). The CDR3 is 16 amino acids. This CDR3 reads CASSSRTSGRVVEQYF. CDR3 sequence (DNA): TGTGCCAGCAGCTCACGGACTAGCGGGAGAGTCGTCGAGCAGTACTTC.

The gene calls are TRBV29-1 and TRBJ2-5; D is undetermined. The germline V gene encodes CDR1 SQVTM and CDR2 ANQGSEA. V was pared by 6 bases and J by 4 bases, with 9 bases between. CDR3 length equals 11 residues. CDR3 residues: CSVRPGETQYF. DNA of the CDR3: TGCAGCGTGCGGCCCGGAGAGACCCAGTACTTC.

The rearrangement links TRBV5-1 to TRBJ2-3; TRBD2 agrees at 8 bases. This CDR3 has 14 amino acids. Unmatched junction bases numbered 3, after V lost 1 base and J lost 5 bases. The germline V gene encodes CDR1 SGHRS and CDR2 YFSETQ. CDR3 loop: CASSLSGSLDTQYF. CDR3 coding DNA: TGCGCCAGCAGCTTGAGCGGGAGTTTAGATACGCAGTATTTT.

The V call is TRBV30, the J call TRBJ1-2, with TRBD1 identical over 7 bases. In germline, CDR1 is GTSNPN, CDR2 SVGIG (reference sequence). CDR3 length equals 13 residues. V shed 6 bases, J shed 5 bases, and the junction held 9 bases outside the gene matches. The CDR3 protein is CACRTGEGYGYTF. The CDR3 DNA reads as TGTGCCTGCCGGACAGGAGAAGGGTATGGCTACACCTTC.

The CDR3 sequence is CASSERREDLSYEQYF. DNA of the CDR3: TGTGCCAGCAGTGAGCGGCGGGAGGACCTTTCCTACGAGCAGTACTTC. This chain connects TRBV2 to TRBJ2-7, with TRBD2 matching 8 bases. The germline gives CDR1 SNHLY, CDR2 FYNNEI. This CDR3 contains 16 residues. V gave up 3 bases and J gave up 1 base; unmatched junction bases: 8.

The chain is built from TRBV19 and TRBJ1-1; tentatively, D is TRBD1 (5 bases). V gave up 4 bases and J gave up 1 base, with 10 bases separating them. CDR3 size: 14 residues. Germline-derived CDR1 and CDR2 are LNHDA and SQIVND (reference sequence). DNA of the CDR3: TGTGCCAGTAGTACCTTAGGGGAGAACACTGAAGCTTTCTTT. Translated: CASSTLGENTEAFF.

The chain is built from TRBV12-5 and TRBJ2-5; TRBD1 is a possible D gene (6 bases). Deletions cut 5 bases from V and 5 bases from J, with 18 bases between. This CDR3 contains 15 residues. CDR1 is LGHNT, CDR2 FRNRAP, per germline. For the CDR3, the DNA is TGTGCTAGTGGTCCACCGGACAGCCGGAGGGAGACCCAGTACTTC. It translates to CASGPPDSRRETQYF.

The V gene is TRBV6-5, the J gene TRBJ1-1; D gene uncertain. Germline CDR1 is MNHEY and CDR2 is SVGAGI. V was trimmed by 3 bases and J by 3 bases, leaving 8 bases between them. The CDR3 contains 13 residues. The CDR3 DNA follows: TGTGCCAGCAGTTATACTCGGGACACTGAAGCTTTCTTT. Protein: CASSYTRDTEAFF.

This clone has more than one count but fewer than ten. The final CDR3 position lacks the conserved phenylalanine or tryptophan, pointing to a likely read error. The DNA is left out, because the CDR3 cannot be placed on it with certainty; the CDR3 is given as TCRdb lists it. The gene calls are TRBV12-5 and TRBJ1-6. The germline gives CDR1 LGHNT, CDR2 FRNRAP. 12 amino acids form the CDR3, both terminal residues included. This chain's CDR3 is CASALEQLRGKS.

This sequence joins TRBV7-3 and TRBJ2-3; 10 bases are shared with TRBD1. The CDR3 has 17 amino acids. Unmatched junction bases numbered 6, after V lost 0 bases and J lost 3 bases. Germline assignment: CDR1 SGHTA and CDR2 FQGTGA. The CDR3 protein is CASSLTPGQGYTDTQYF. CDR3 nucleotides: TGTGCCAGCAGCTTAACGCCGGGACAGGGGTATACAGATACGCAGTATTTT.

The rearrangement links TRBV4-2 to TRBJ2-3; 9 bases are a match to TRBD2. J was trimmed by 0 bases and V by 4 bases; bases with no gene match: 5. The CDR3 contains 16 residues. Germline V gene data show CDR1 as LGHNA and CDR2 as YNFKEQ. This chain's CDR3 is CASSRSGGQSTDTQYF. The CDR3 DNA reads as TGTGCCAGCAGCCGTAGCGGGGGCCAGAGCACAGATACGCAGTATTTT.

This rearrangement joins TRBV25-1 to TRBJ2-4; 8 positions match TRBD1. This CDR3 region has 14 residues. V dropped 3 bases and J dropped 7; count of bases not matched to a gene: 5. Germline values: CDR1 MGHDK, CDR2 SYGVNS. This chain's CDR3 is CASSETGAGNIQYF. The CDR3 nucleotides are TGTGCCAGCAGTGAGACAGGGGCGGGGAACATTCAGTACTTC.

The rearrangement joins TRBV7-3 to TRBJ2-2; D perhaps matches TRBD1 (5 bases). The germline V and J ends were trimmed by 0 bases and 0 bases, with 8 bases remaining between them. Per the germline V gene, CDR1 is SGHTA and CDR2 is FQGTGA. This CDR3 is built from 16 residues. The CDR3 spells CASSLTTAANTGELFF. The CDR3 DNA is TGTGCCAGCAGCTTAACGACAGCAGCGAACACCGGGGAGCTGTTTTTT.

This sequence joins TRBV30 and TRBJ2-7; 7 positions match TRBD2. The CDR3 length is 14 residues. CDR1 is GTSNPN and CDR2 is SVGIG in the germline V gene (reference sequence). The V segment lost 0 bases and the J segment 4 bases; nucleotides outside the gene matches: 6. The DNA for the CDR3 is TGTGCCTGGAGTGTCGGCGGGAGAGGGTACGAGCAGTACTTC. It yields the protein CAWSVGGRGYEQYF.

The V call is TRBV9, the J call TRBJ2-5; 13 bases align to TRBD2. Unmatched junction bases numbered 1, after V lost 2 bases and J lost 3 bases. This CDR3 is built from 15 residues. Germline CDR1 SGDLS, CDR2 YYNGEE. CDR3 coding DNA: TGTGCCAGCAGCGTCGGACTAGCGGGAGAAGAGACCCAGTACTTC. It is translated as CASSVGLAGEETQYF.

V and J are TRBV6-5 and TRBJ2-7; 9 bases are a match to TRBD1. CDR1 and CDR2 from the germline V gene are MNHEY and SVGAGI. V was pared by 6 bases and J by 3 bases, with 3 bases of the junction left unmatched. This CDR3 has 13 amino acids. The CDR3 nucleotides read TGTGCCAGCAGCCGACAGGGGGTCTACGAGCAGTACTTC. Translation gives CASSRQGVYEQYF.

The gene calls are TRBV7-8 and TRBJ2-1, with 7 bases identical to TRBD2. Trimming cost V 7 bases and J 3 bases; bases outside gene matches: 9. Germline CDR1 SGHVS, CDR2 FQNEAQ. CDR3 length equals 15 residues. For the CDR3, the DNA is TGTGCCAGCATCGAGGCGGCGGGAGACTACAATGAGCAGTTCTTC. Protein: CASIEAAGDYNEQFF.

This clone has only one observation. This chain links TRBV16 with TRBJ2-1, with 9 bases fitting TRBD2. J gave up 10 bases and V 4 bases, and 8 bases lay outside the gene matches. Germline CDR1 and CDR2: KGHSY and FQNENV. This CDR3 comprises 14 residues. CDR3 loop: CASSPLAGAKEQFF. The CDR3 bases are TGTGCCAGCAGCCCATTAGCGGGAGCAAAGGAGCAGTTCTTC.

This chain uses TRBV11-2 with TRBJ2-6; 7 bases are shared with TRBD1. The CDR3 is 18 residues long. The V and J ends lost 4 bases and 0 bases, in that order; junction bases with no gene match: 9. In germline, CDR1 is SGHAT, CDR2 FQNNGV. The CDR3 protein is CASSWGPGQSSGANVLTF. CDR3 in DNA: TGTGCCAGCAGCTGGGGACCGGGACAGAGCTCTGGGGCCAACGTCCTGACTTTC.

V and J are TRBV4-1 and TRBJ1-3; 10 nucleotides line up with TRBD1. The CDR3 totals 16 residues. In germline, CDR1 is MGHRA, CDR2 YSYEKL. With V trimmed by 3 bases and J by 7 bases, 9 bases remained unmatched. In DNA, the CDR3 is TGCGCCAGCAGCCACGATCCGGGACAGGGGCCTAACACCATATATTTT. It specifies CASSHDPGQGPNTIYF.